Given below is one TCR beta chain in context. Which antigen it targets is not known. No qualities accompany the bases; no much larger clone lies one base away. This sample was included in a study of regulatory and conventional T cells in RAG deficiency (dated by TCRdb to 2017 to 2019). The study in broad terms: The study used high-throughput TCR beta sequencing to compare repertoire diversity and composition of Treg, conventional CD4+ and CD8+ T cells between RAG-deficient patients and healthy controls.

Regulatory T cells were purified from blood as CD4+CD25-high CD127-low cells before genomic DNA extraction. Repertoire analyses used about eight healthy control donors as the comparison group. From the germline V gene (reference sequence), CDR1 is LNHNV and CDR2 is YYDKDF. The CDR3 covers 16 residues, taking in both the cysteine and the phenylalanine. The CDR3 DNA has 48 bases and is translated from base 1. The trim is 1 base for V and 3 bases for J, with a gap of 14 bases between the germline ends. Results and caveats for the whole study, not just this receptor: Markedly lower Shannon entropy and higher Simpson indices were observed in RAG-deficient patients than in control T-cell subpopulations. For some subjects, some T-cell subset analyses were not performed. All patient T-cell subsets had shorter CDR3 lengths; Omenn syndrome patients showed >75% Treg-Tconv repertoire overlap at nucleotide and amino acid level. Sorted CD25-high CD127-low cells from Omenn syndrome patients may represent peripherally activated cells rather than bona fide Treg cells. Unique TCR beta sequences from Treg cells were about 90-fold fewer in Omenn syndrome and CID/AS patients than controls, versus around 9.1-fold for other subsets.

Library preparation employed the immunoSEQ multiplex PCR assay. Genomic DNA from the sorted T-cell subsets was used to amplify rearranged TCR beta chain products, which were then sequenced. The paper's data handling went like this. Shannon entropy and Simpson indices were used to quantify the repertoire diversity of productive TCR beta rearrangements. To gauge clonal expansion, the frequencies of the 100 most abundant productive TCR beta clonotypes among total reads were added together. The TRB repertoires were evaluated with a self-reactivity index based on amino acid usage at CDR3beta positions 6 and 7. Two-way ANOVA was applied to the repertoire analyses, whereas Student t or Mann-Whitney tests were applied to the flow cytometric analyses. TCRdb mirrors the immuneACCESS table, restricted to in-frame sequences. Some clones are absent from its copies; in checked studies, under half trace to an unresolved V gene, and the reason for the others is unknown. Clone size and the V and J calls come from that table; the DNA yielded D and trimming. The sample includes about 28,000 clones, with around nine tenths observed a single time. Of the sample, around 0.79% is held by the ten largest clones.

The same sample was also studied in work on regulatory T cells. The second publication reports: The multiplex PCR used 52 forward TRBV primers and 13 reverse TRBJ primers, with assay-based and computational corrections for amplification bias. Restricted unique TRB V-J pairs and skewed V and J gene usage were observed in patient repertoires, most markedly in regulatory T cells. Between CD3G-deficient patients and healthy controls, the study compared T-cell receptor beta repertoires in sorted regulatory T cells, conventional CD4+ T cells and CD8+ T cells. Peripheral blood mononuclear cells were isolated by Ficoll density separation. Rearranged TRB loci were amplified from genomic DNA by multiplex PCR within the immunoSEQ assay. An Illumina HiSeq platform was used to sequence the TRB amplicons. Raw sequences were error-filtered and aligned to reference gene sequences by custom algorithms, then analyzed with the immunoSEQ online tools. Frequencies of productive and nonproductive TRB rearrangements were evaluated among both unique and total sequences. Group comparisons used t tests, Mann-Whitney tests or two-way ANOVA run in Prism software.

The clonotype comes from a human donor in good health. The rearrangement combines TRBV15 with TRBJ2-3, and perhaps TRBD2 as D gene, on 5 matching bases. Sequencing used Tregs sorted from blood. CDR3 reads: CATSRGTFPGTDTQYF. The DNA sequence follows: TGTGCCACCAGCAGAGGGACTTTCCCAGGTACAGATACGCAGTATTTT.